This note documents a single TCR beta chain sequence. The data originate from a study of identifying expanded T cells in peripheral blood. The CDR3 is 17 residues long. Germline loops: CDR1 KGHSH, CDR2 LQKENI. Trimming took off 4 bases at V and 2 bases at J, with 17 bases between the two ends. Sequencing used immunoSEQ multiplex PCR; TCRdb keeps in-frame clones, though not all of them. The sample carries around 100,000 clones, about 91% recorded once. Sequences were obtained from blood. This chain links TRBV18 with TRBJ2-2; D remains unclear. This clonotype originated in a person between 18 and 69 years old in good health. The CDR3 is CASSLNPPQPNTGELFF. As DNA, the CDR3 is TGTGCCAGCTCACTAAATCCTCCACAGCCCAACACCGGGGAGCTGTTTTTT.